Below, 21 T cell receptor beta chains from the same sample are listed, as sequenced in a study of CD8+CD57+ T cells in acquired aplastic anemia. Flow cytometry had shown expanded CD8+CD57+ cells in the patients chosen for sequencing. Both TCR beta VDJ combination and CDR3 sequence profiling were carried out. Genomic DNA was the template for this profiling. TCRdb passed the reads through MiXCR, listing each CDR3 protein once. The sample carries some 140,000 distinct CDR3 sequences, about 54% recorded once. The sample taken for sequencing was sorted CD4+, CD8+, or CD8+CD57+ T cells (not recorded which) from PBMCs. The receptors shown here come from a human donor with aplastic anemia.

In its sample, this clonotype was seen many times. The chain employs TRBV7-8 and TRBJ2-1; no definite D call. There are 14 residues in the CDR3. In germline, CDR1 is SGHVS, CDR2 FQNEAQ. Trimming pared 4 bases from V and 5 bases from J, leaving 12 bases between. CDR3 nucleotides: TGTGCCAGCAGCTCCTCAGCGCCCCACAATGAGCAGTTCTTC. Residues: CASSSSAPHNEQFF. Full variable domain (outside the CDR3, taken from reference TRBV7-8 and TRBJ2-1): GAGVSQSPRYKVAKRGQDVALRCDPISGHVSLFWYQQALGQGPEFLTYFQNEAQLDKSGLPSDRFFAERPEGSVSTLKIQRTQQEDSAVYLCASSSSAPHNEQFFGPGTRLTVL.

This chain connects TRBV10-1 to TRBJ2-2; D gene uncertain. The CDR3 is made up of 12 amino acids. Germline V gives CDR1 WNHNN, CDR2 SYGVQD (reference sequence). Deletions cut 10 bases from V and 5 bases from J, with 11 bases between. CDR3 loop: CANGRVTGELFF. In DNA form, the CDR3 reads TGCGCCAACGGAAGGGTTACCGGGGAGCTGTTTTTT.

This chain joins TRBV10-2 and TRBJ1-5, with a possible D match to TRBD1 (6 bases). This CDR3 has 16 residues. Germline V lookup: CDR1 WSHSY, CDR2 SAAADI. Trimming cost V 2 bases and J 2 bases, with 13 bases left between them. The CDR3 region has the DNA TGCGCCAGCAGTGAGGTAGGGGGGATGGGCAATCAGCCCCAGCATTTT. Its protein product is CASSEVGGMGNQPQHF.

The rearrangement joins TRBV12-3 or TRBV12-4 to TRBJ1-2, with TRBD1 matching 9 bases. Trimming at V came to 5 bases and at J to 8 bases, leaving 3 bases not matched to a gene. This CDR3 has 12 amino acids. CDR3 sequence: CASSPGQGGYTF. The DNA of the CDR3 is TGTGCCAGCAGTCCGGGACAGGGAGGCTACACCTTC.

The table lists this clonotype with a few counts. CDR3 sequence reads: CASSMGTAFHQPQHF. DNA of the CDR3: TGTGCCAGTAGTATGGGGACAGCGTTCCATCAGCCCCAGCATTTT. The chain combines TRBV19 with TRBJ1-5; TRBD1 matches 7 bases. The V gene's germline CDR1 is LNHDA and CDR2 SQIVND (reference sequence). J was trimmed by 5 bases and V by 3 bases; bases with no gene match: 7. The CDR3 consists of 15 residues.

Remarks on this clonotype: With a much larger clone just one base away, this may be a read error. This chain uses TRBV6-4 with TRBJ2-7; weak D call: TRBD1 (5 bases). CDR3 length: 19 residues. Germline V CDR1 and CDR2: MRHNA, SNTAGT. The V end was cut by 2 bases, the J end by 7 bases, with 30 bases between. This CDR3 is CASSDPTVMEQGSYNEQYF. The CDR3, as DNA: TGTGCCAGCAGTGACCCGACAGTAATGGAGCAAGGGTCCTACAATGAGCAGTACTTC.

The chain couples TRBV7-9 to TRBJ2-7; the match to TRBD1 covers 9 bases. Losses at the gene ends were 5 bases for V and 1 base for J; bases not matched to a gene: 6. This CDR3 is 15 amino acids long. CDR1 SEHNR and CDR2 FQNEAQ come from the germline V gene (reference sequence). CDR3 amino acids: CASSPWTGVSYEQYF. The DNA of the CDR3 is TGTGCCAGCAGCCCTTGGACAGGGGTGTCCTACGAGCAGTACTTC. Full variable domain (outside the CDR3, taken from reference TRBV7-9 and TRBJ2-7): DTGVSQNPRHKITKRGQNVTFRCDPISEHNRLYWYRQTLGQGPEFLTYFQNEAQLEKSRLLSDRFSAERPKGSFSTLEIQRTEQGDSAMYLCASSPWTGVSYEQYFGPGTRLTVT.

A remark on this clonotype: Just one base apart from a much larger clone, this may be a read error. The V gene is TRBV27, the J gene TRBJ2-7, with 9 bases identical to TRBD1. Germline V CDR1 and CDR2: MNHEY, SMNVEV (reference sequence). The CDR3 loop spans 15 amino acids. J was trimmed by 2 bases and V by 8 bases; bases with no gene match: 10. In DNA form, the CDR3 reads TGTGCCAGCGGTTACACAGGGGGCGCTACCTACGAGCAGTACTTC. Amino acids: CASGYTGGATYEQYF.

This clonotype was found many times. The chain joins TRBV20-1 to TRBJ2-1; D call uncertain. CDR1 is DFQATT, CDR2 SNEGSKA, per germline (reference sequence). This CDR3 contains 13 residues. The germline V and J ends were trimmed by 1 base and 8 bases, with 12 bases remaining between them. CDR3 DNA sequence: TGCAGTGCTAGAGTCTGGGAAAGAGATGAGCAGTTCTTC. Residues: CSARVWERDEQFF.

This clonotype was counted between two and nine times. The chain combines TRBV24-1 with TRBJ2-5; D is uncertain. The germline CDR1 and CDR2 sequences are KGHDR and SFDVKD. V lost 4 bases, J lost 5 bases, and 10 bases lay in between. The CDR3 extends over 13 amino acids. The CDR3 sequence is CATSEVSRETQYF. In DNA form, the CDR3 reads TGTGCCACCAGTGAGGTGTCGCGGGAGACCCAGTACTTC.

This clonotype was counted a few times. This chain joins TRBV4-3 and TRBJ2-2; 11 bases are shared with TRBD1. The CDR3 sequence is 18 residues long. CDR1 is LGHNA and CDR2 is YSLEER in the germline V gene. Germline trimming cut 1 base from V and 4 bases from J; bases unmatched to any gene: 8. In DNA, the CDR3 is TGCGCCAGCAGCCAAGCCGTGTGGGGACAGGGGGGCACCGGGGAGCTGTTTTTT. Protein product: CASSQAVWGQGGTGELFF.

V usage is TRBV20-1 and J usage is TRBJ2-3; weak D call: TRBD2 (5 bases). This CDR3 contains 14 residues. V was cut by 1 base and J by 4 bases, with 12 bases left in between. CDR1 is DFQATT and CDR2 is SNEGSKA in the germline V gene (reference sequence). CDR3 sequence: CSARGPLVSDTQYF. CDR3 nucleotide sequence: TGCAGTGCTAGAGGGCCACTAGTTTCAGATACGCAGTATTTT.

The chain recombines TRBV12-3 or TRBV12-4 with TRBJ1-2; weak D call: TRBD1 (5 bases). V was trimmed by 5 bases and J by 5 bases, leaving 18 bases between them. The CDR3 contains 15 residues. The CDR3 loop is CASSINQGLWYGYTF. The CDR3 DNA follows: TGTGCCAGCAGTATAAATCAGGGTCTATGGTATGGCTACACCTTC.

The chain recombines TRBV5-5 with TRBJ1-6, with D possibly TRBD2 on 5 matching bases. The J call is in doubt because the DNA end fits TRBJ2-5 better. This CDR3 comprises 13 residues. CDR1 is SGHKS and CDR2 is YYEKEE in the germline V gene (reference sequence). CDR3 in amino acids: CASSLGSVETQYF. Written as DNA, the CDR3 is TGTGCCAGCAGCTTGGGTAGCGTCGAGACCCAGTACTTC.

This clonotype was picked up a small number of times. The chain recombines TRBV19 with TRBJ2-1; tentatively, D is TRBD1 (6 bases). From germline, CDR1 is LNHDA and CDR2 SQIVND (reference sequence). CDR3 length: 15 amino acids. V lost 7 bases and J 3 bases, leaving 16 bases between the germline ends. The CDR3 DNA reads TGTGCCAGTAAAACAGGGATTAGGGACTACAATGAGCAGTTCTTC. This encodes CASKTGIRDYNEQFF. The complete variable domain, with remaining parts taken from reference TRBV19 and TRBJ2-1, reads DGGITQSPKYLFRKEGQNVTLSCEQNLNHDAMYWYRQDPGQGLRLIYYSQIVNDFQKGDIAEGYSVSREKKESFPLTVTSAQKNPTAFYLCASKTGIRDYNEQFFGPGTRLTVL.

The chain uses TRBV29-1 and TRBJ1-1, with unresolved D. Trimming took off 7 bases at V and 0 bases at J, with 12 bases between the two ends. The germline CDR1 and CDR2 sequences are SQVTM and ANQGSEA. The CDR3 is 13 residues long. The CDR3 protein is CSADLQLNTEAFF. The DNA for the CDR3 is TGCAGCGCCGACCTACAGCTGAACACTGAAGCTTTCTTT.

The chain employs TRBV2 and TRBJ2-3; no definite D call. The CDR3 sequence is 17 residues long. V shed 1 base and J shed 0 bases, with 14 bases lying between them. The germline V gene has CDR1 SNHLY and CDR2 FYNNEI. The CDR3 bases are TGTGCCAGCAGTGAAGGCCCCGTGGAATCTAGCACAGATACGCAGTATTTT. This gives the protein CASSEGPVESSTDTQYF.

The chain couples TRBV4-1 to TRBJ2-6, with D tentatively TRBD1 (6 bases). CDR1 is MGHRA, CDR2 YSYEKL, per germline. The CDR3 covers 16 residues. V shed 4 bases and J shed 0 bases, with 10 bases lying between them. The CDR3 nucleotides are TGCGCCAGCAGCCTCCCAGGGGTCTCTGGGGCCAACGTCCTGACTTTC. This gives the protein CASSLPGVSGANVLTF.

The genes are TRBV15 and TRBJ1-2; D is ambiguous. The CDR3 has 13 residues. V was trimmed by 5 bases and J by 7 bases, leaving 14 bases between them. Germline assignment: CDR1 LNHNV and CDR2 YYDKDF (reference sequence). This CDR3 reads CATSPSAAAGYTF. The CDR3 coding sequence is TGTGCCACCAGCCCATCGGCGGCCGCTGGCTACACCTTC. Full variable domain (missing parts from reference TRBV15 and TRBJ1-2): DAMVIQNPRYQVTQFGKPVTLSCSQTLNHNVMYWYQQKSSQAPKLLFHYYDKDFNNEADTPDNFQSRRPNTSFCFLDIRSPGLGDTAMYLCATSPSAAAGYTFGSGTRLTVV.

This clonotype came up many times. The chain has TRBV11-1 and TRBJ2-7, with a weak D call TRBD1 (6 bases). Germline V gene sequence: CDR1 SGHAT, CDR2 FQDESV (reference sequence). The CDR3 runs 17 residues. V was clipped by 0 bases and J by 4 bases, with 19 bases between them. The chain's CDR3 is CASSLASPGEIVYEQYF. The CDR3 nucleotides read TGTGCCAGCAGCTTAGCGAGTCCAGGGGAAATTGTTTACGAGCAGTACTTC.

This clonotype was counted at least ten times. V gene TRBV12-3 or TRBV12-4 combines with J gene TRBJ2-2; possibly TRBD1 or TRBD2 for D (5 bases each). Trimming cost V 7 bases and J 2 bases, with 11 bases left between them. The CDR3 length is 14 residues. The CDR3 loop reads CASTGTINTGELFF. The CDR3, as DNA: TGTGCCAGCACCGGGACCATAAACACCGGGGAGCTGTTTTTT.